Following are 31 T cell receptor beta chains from one sample sequenced in a study of blood T cells in healthy people across ages. Through a sample-barcoded 5' primer and a J-beta primer mix, a second PCR was run for 7 to 11 cycles. TCRdb analysed the 5' RACE reads with MiXCR anew, one entry per CDR3 protein. The sample includes roughly 2 million distinct CDR3 sequences, about 50% seen only once; the top ten take around 2.1%. Sample: blood. The receptor set was obtained from a middle-aged woman in good health.

The table lists this clonotype with a few counts. This chain links TRBV6-1 with TRBJ1-4, with a tentative D call TRBD1 (5 bases). This CDR3 spans 14 amino acids. Germline V gene data show CDR1 as MNHNS and CDR2 as SASEGT. V lost 3 bases to trimming and J lost 6 bases, with 11 bases between them. The CDR3: CASSDSGKDEKLFF. The CDR3 bases are TGTGCCAGCAGTGACTCAGGGAAGGATGAAAAACTGTTTTTT.

In its sample, this clonotype was seen a few times. The chain couples TRBV29-1 to TRBJ1-2; maybe TRBD1 (6 bases). Trimming removed 7 bases from V and 8 bases from J, with 14 bases in between. Germline values: CDR1 SQVTM, CDR2 ANQGSEA. This CDR3 has 11 residues. CDR3 sequence (DNA): TGCAGCGCCACAGGGTTGAAAGGCTACACCTTC. This translates into CSATGLKGYTF.

The chain employs TRBV10-3 and TRBJ1-5; TRBD1 matches at 7 bases. This CDR3 contains 15 residues. Trimming cost V 2 bases and J 9 bases; bases outside gene matches: 10. The germline V gene encodes CDR1 ENHRY and CDR2 SYGVKD. The CDR3: CAISEDRDSDGPQHF. The CDR3 nucleotides read TGTGCCATCAGTGAGGACAGGGATTCGGATGGGCCCCAGCATTTT.

This clonotype has a handful of counts. V usage is TRBV11-2 and J usage is TRBJ2-5; 7 nucleotides align to TRBD1. Germline trimming cut 5 bases from V and 1 base from J; bases unmatched to any gene: 4. The germline V gene encodes CDR1 SGHAT and CDR2 FQNNGV. The CDR3 spans 14 residues. Here the CDR3 reads CASSTPGGQETQYF. CDR3 DNA: TGTGCCAGCAGCACACCAGGGGGCCAAGAGACCCAGTACTTC.

The chain links TRBV27 to TRBJ2-7; 7 nucleotides line up with TRBD2. Germline V gene sequence: CDR1 MNHEY, CDR2 SMNVEV (reference sequence). The CDR3 covers 19 residues. V shed 3 bases, J shed 3 bases, and the junction held 20 bases outside the gene matches. The CDR3, as DNA: TGTGCCAGCAGTTTGGCTAGCGGCAGCGTAAGGGCCGAGTTCTACGAGCAGTACTTC. It encodes CASSLASGSVRAEFYEQYF.

This clonotype has just one count. This chain joins TRBV6-1 and TRBJ2-3; 9 nucleotides line up with TRBD1. This CDR3 contains 14 residues. CDR1 is MNHNS and CDR2 is SASEGT in the germline V gene. The trim removed 7 bases at V and 0 bases at J, leaving 2 bases unmatched. In nucleotides, the CDR3 is TGTGCCAGCAACGGACAGGGGAGCACAGATACGCAGTATTTT. Translation gives CASNGQGSTDTQYF.

This rearrangement joins TRBV20-1 to TRBJ2-3, with TRBD2 matching over 8 bases. CDR1 and CDR2 from the germline V gene are DFQATT and SNEGSKA (reference sequence). V lost 7 bases to trimming and J lost 4 bases; unmatched junction nucleotides: 13. The length of the CDR3 is 15 residues. Here the CDR3 DNA reads TGCAGTGGATCCCCCGGGGGGGGCCGCGCAGATACGCAGTATTTT. Translated: CSGSPGGGRADTQYF.

The rearrangement joins TRBV20-1 to TRBJ1-5, with D uncertain. V dropped 4 bases and J dropped 4 bases, with 8 bases sitting between them. The germline gives CDR1 DFQATT, CDR2 SNEGSKA (reference sequence). The CDR3 runs 12 residues. CDR3 bases: TGCAGTGCTAACGACGGAAATCAGCCCCAGCATTTT. Its protein is CSANDGNQPQHF.

This chain uses TRBV13 with TRBJ2-7; 11 nucleotides agree with TRBD2. V lost 5 bases to trimming and J lost 3 bases; unmatched junction nucleotides: 9. Germline V gives CDR1 PRHDT, CDR2 FYEKMQ (reference sequence). This CDR3 spans 16 amino acids. The CDR3 sequence is CASSPEGLAEIYEQYF. The CDR3 DNA is TGTGCCAGCAGCCCAGAGGGACTAGCGGAGATCTACGAGCAGTACTTC.

The chain combines TRBV12-3 or TRBV12-4 with TRBJ2-7; D possibly matches TRBD1 or TRBD2 (5 bases each). This CDR3 is built from 16 residues. V was shortened by 1 base and J by 12 bases, with 25 bases between the two germline ends. The DNA of the CDR3 is TGTGCCAGCAGTTTAGGATTCCGGGACCCATCACGGGCGCCGTACTTC. It is translated as CASSLGFRDPSRAPYF.

This chain uses TRBV7-2 with TRBJ2-1, with D perhaps matching TRBD1 (8 bases). Germline-derived CDR1 and CDR2 are SGHTA and FQGNSA. This CDR3 spans 20 amino acids. Trimming cost V 0 bases and J 4 bases, with 25 bases left between them. The DNA of the CDR3 is TGTGCCAGCAGCTTAGCGGCAGGGGGCTCTGGCGGGGGCCGATACAATGAGCAGTTCTTC. Protein sequence: CASSLAAGGSGGGRYNEQFF.

This clonotype was found a few times. The chain carries TRBV7-2 and TRBJ2-7; D not resolved. Germline assignment: CDR1 SGHTA and CDR2 FQGNSA. Deletions cut 5 bases from V and 4 bases from J, with 15 bases between. This CDR3 spans 14 amino acids. This CDR3 is CASSTPPVTYEQYF. CDR3 nucleotide sequence: TGTGCCAGCAGCACGCCACCCGTCACATACGAGCAGTACTTC. The variable domain in full, with the rest retrieved from reference TRBV7-2 and TRBJ2-7, is GAGVSQSPSNKVTEKGKDVELRCDPISGHTALYWYRQSLGQGLEFLIYFQGNSAPDKSGLPSDRFSAERTGGSVSTLTIQRTQQEDSAVYLCASSTPPVTYEQYFGPGTRLTVT.

The rearrangement links TRBV5-1 to TRBJ2-5; unclear D gene. Judging by the DNA end, TRBJ2-7 fits better; the J call may be wrong. The CDR3 consists of 14 residues. Germline-derived CDR1 and CDR2 are SGHRS and YFSETQ. CDR3 sequence reads: CASSFTQREVEQYF. CDR3 DNA sequence: TGCGCCAGCAGCTTTACACAGAGAGAGGTCGAGCAGTACTTC.

The genes are TRBV4-2 and TRBJ2-1, with D perhaps matching TRBD1 (6 bases). This CDR3 has 13 residues. Germline-derived CDR1 and CDR2 are LGHNA and YNFKEQ. V was clipped by 3 bases and J by 7 bases, with 10 bases between them. The CDR3 loop reads CASSHADRNEQFF. In DNA, the CDR3 is TGTGCCAGCAGCCACGCCGACAGGAATGAGCAGTTCTTC.

V is TRBV7-9 and J is TRBJ1-1; maybe TRBD1 (5 bases). This CDR3 spans 15 amino acids. CDR1 SEHNR and CDR2 FQNEAQ come from the germline V gene (reference sequence). Trimming removed 4 bases from V and 1 base from J, with 13 bases in between. The CDR3 sequence: CASSWRSGPNTEAFF. The CDR3 DNA sequence: TGTGCCAGCAGCTGGAGGTCGGGACCGAACACTGAAGCTTTCTTT.

This chain joins TRBV7-8 and TRBJ1-6; D is uncertain. The germline gives CDR1 SGHVS, CDR2 FQNEAQ. The CDR3 is made up of 15 amino acids. V was pared by 5 bases and J by 4 bases, with 12 bases between. The CDR3 nucleotides read TGTGCCAGCAGCGCCGTCACAGAGTATAATTCACCCCTCCACTTT. Protein product: CASSAVTEYNSPLHF.

This clonotype has only a few counts. V and J are TRBV20-1 and TRBJ2-1; D is possibly TRBD1 or TRBD2 (5 bases each). Germline assignment: CDR1 DFQATT and CDR2 SNEGSKA (reference sequence). The CDR3 runs 15 residues. Trimming left V 6 bases short and J 6 bases short, with 21 bases between. The CDR3 here is CSAETGTKATNEQFF. The CDR3 coding sequence is TGCAGTGCCGAGACCGGGACCAAAGCTACCAATGAGCAGTTCTTC.

In the case of this clonotype: This may be a read error: a much more frequent sequence differs by one nucleotide. V is TRBV7-2 and J is TRBJ2-7, with unresolved D. With 8 bases removed from V and 0 bases from J, the gap between germline ends came to 17 bases. Germline lookup yields CDR1 SGHTA and CDR2 FQGNSA. CDR3 length equals 15 residues. CDR3 nucleotides: TGTGCCAGCCGCTCTAGAACCCGAAGCTCCTACGAGCAGTACTTC. Its translation is CASRSRTRSSYEQYF.

The chain is built from TRBV9 and TRBJ1-2; TRBD1 matches at 7 bases. Germline-derived CDR1 and CDR2 are SGDLS and YYNGEE. The CDR3 sequence is 14 residues long. V shed 3 bases and J 5 bases; nucleotides not matched to a gene: 7. CDR3 loop: CASSAETGRYGYTF. In nucleotides, the CDR3 is TGTGCCAGCAGCGCTGAGACAGGGAGGTATGGCTACACCTTC.

This clonotype has only one observation. The chain carries TRBV4-2 and TRBJ1-1, with 10 bases lining up with TRBD1. The CDR3 is 16 residues long. The germline gives CDR1 LGHNA, CDR2 YNFKEQ. With V trimmed by 3 bases and J by 4 bases, 8 bases remained unmatched. In DNA form, the CDR3 reads TGTGCCAGCAGCCATGGGACAGGGGAATTGGGCACTGAAGCTTTCTTT. Residues: CASSHGTGELGTEAFF.

As for this clonotype: Sequence at one end of the junction differs from germline and may be a read error. The V and J genes are TRBV3-1 and TRBJ2-5; 9 nucleotides align to TRBD1. The CDR3 length is 16 residues. Germline CDR1 LGHDT, CDR2 YNNKEL (reference sequence). CDR3: CAGSQEGTGWTETQYF. CDR3 nucleotides: TGTGCCGGCAGCCAAGAAGGGACAGGGTGGACAGAGACTCAGTACTTC.

This clonotype has only a few counts. The J gene is TRBJ2-7, the V gene TRBV5-1, with D perhaps TRBD2 (7 bases). Germline CDR1 SGHRS, CDR2 YFSETQ. This CDR3 contains 16 residues. V shed 3 bases and J shed 3 bases, with 19 bases lying between them. The CDR3 region has the DNA TGCGCCAGCAGCTCAGGACTAGGGGGGATAGGCTACGAGCAGTACTTC. Translating gives CASSSGLGGIGYEQYF. The whole variable domain, filled in from reference TRBV5-1 and TRBJ2-7, reads KAGVTQTPRYLIKTRGQQVTLSCSPISGHRSVSWYQQTPGQGLQFLFEYFSETQRNKGNFPGRFSGRQFSNSRSEMNVSTLELGDSALYLCASSSGLGGIGYEQYFGPGTRLTVT.

This clonotype was detected a few times. The chain has TRBV6-5 and TRBJ2-5; D gene unclear. V was trimmed by 6 bases and J by 1 base, leaving 12 bases between them. Germline-derived CDR1 and CDR2 are MNHEY and SVGAGI. The CDR3 length is 14 residues. CDR3 coding DNA: TGTGCCAGCAGCCGGACGGTAATCCAAGAGACCCAGTACTTC. Translating it yields CASSRTVIQETQYF.

The chain couples TRBV24-1 to TRBJ2-3, with TRBD2 identical over 8 bases. With V trimmed by 6 bases and J by 4 bases, 8 bases remained unmatched. Germline V CDR1 and CDR2: KGHDR, SFDVKD. The CDR3 has 15 amino acids. This CDR3 reads CATSLTGGRSDTQYF. In nucleotides, the CDR3 is TGTGCCACCAGTCTGACGGGGGGGCGGTCAGATACGCAGTATTTT.

The V gene is TRBV28, the J gene TRBJ1-5; possible D gene TRBD1, 6 bases. CDR1 MDHEN and CDR2 SYDVKM come from the germline V gene. The CDR3 length is 15 residues. V was clipped by 5 bases and J by 4 bases, with 15 bases between them. CDR3 region: CASSPGAQGNQPQHF. For the CDR3, the DNA is TGTGCCAGCAGTCCCGGGGCCCAGGGGAATCAGCCCCAGCATTTT.

The chain couples TRBV27 to TRBJ2-3; TRBD2 agrees at 7 bases. CDR3 length: 14 residues. J lost 2 bases, V lost 8 bases, and 7 bases had no gene match. Germline V gene data show CDR1 as MNHEY and CDR2 as SMNVEV (reference sequence). The CDR3 nucleotides read TGTGCCAGCCTCAAGCGGGGAACCACAGATACGCAGTATTTT. Translating gives CASLKRGTTDTQYF.

This clonotype has more than one count but fewer than ten. The chain links TRBV29-1 to TRBJ2-3, with 9 nucleotides matching TRBD1. V trimming: 6 bases; J trimming: 6 bases; junction bases outside the gene matches: 7. Germline CDR1 SQVTM, CDR2 ANQGSEA. CDR3 length: 13 residues. The CDR3 DNA follows: TGCAGCGTCAGAGGACAGGGGTGGGATACGCAGTATTTT. Residues: CSVRGQGWDTQYF.

This clonotype was seen a few times. This chain links TRBV7-9 with TRBJ1-1; 8 bases match TRBD1. Germline assignment: CDR1 SEHNR and CDR2 FQNEAQ (reference sequence). The CDR3 is 13 residues long. Germline trimming cut 5 bases from V and 5 bases from J; bases unmatched to any gene: 4. DNA of the CDR3: TGTGCCAGCAGCCGGACAGGGAGGACTGAAGCTTTCTTT. Translation: CASSRTGRTEAFF.

This rearrangement joins TRBV9 to TRBJ2-4; 9 positions match TRBD2. CDR3 size: 14 residues. Trimming cost V 9 bases and J 6 bases; bases outside gene matches: 10. Germline-derived CDR1 and CDR2 are SGDLS and YYNGEE. CDR3 loop: CATSSGVGGNIQYF. As DNA, the CDR3 is TGTGCCACCTCTAGCGGGGTTGGGGGAAACATTCAGTACTTC.

DNA of the CDR3: TGTGCCAGCAGCTTTATCCAGAACACAGATACGCAGTATTTT. It encodes CASSFIQNTDTQYF. V and J are TRBV7-9 and TRBJ2-3; D not resolved. There are 14 residues in the CDR3. Germline CDR1 and CDR2: SEHNR and FQNEAQ (reference sequence). V was shortened by 3 bases and J by 2 bases, with 9 bases between the two germline ends. The full variable domain, with the rest looked up from reference TRBV7-9 and TRBJ2-3, is DTGVSQNPRHKITKRGQNVTFRCDPISEHNRLYWYRQTLGQGPEFLTYFQNEAQLEKSRLLSDRFSAERPKGSFSTLEIQRTEQGDSAMYLCASSFIQNTDTQYFGPGTRLTVL.

The rearrangement links TRBV12-3 or TRBV12-4 to TRBJ1-5; no definite D call. The germline V and J ends were trimmed by 1 base and 1 base, with 8 bases remaining between them. The CDR3 totals 15 residues. In nucleotides, the CDR3 is TGTGCCAGCAGTTTAGGGGTTATGAGCAATCAGCCCCAGCATTTT. Translation: CASSLGVMSNQPQHF.